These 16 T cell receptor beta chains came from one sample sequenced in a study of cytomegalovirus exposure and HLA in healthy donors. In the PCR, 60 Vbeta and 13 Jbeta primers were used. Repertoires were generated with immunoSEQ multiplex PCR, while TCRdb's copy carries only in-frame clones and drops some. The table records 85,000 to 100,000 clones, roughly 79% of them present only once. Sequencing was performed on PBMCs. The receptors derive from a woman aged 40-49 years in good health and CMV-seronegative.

CDR3 sequence reads: CASSHRAGNTIYF. The CDR3 coding sequence is TGTGCCAGCAGCCATCGGGCTGGAAACACCATATATTTT. The chain joins TRBV7-9 to TRBJ1-3; D ambiguous. V lost 5 bases and J lost 2, with 7 bases in between. Germline-derived CDR1 and CDR2 are SEHNR and FQNEAQ (reference sequence). The CDR3 contains 13 residues.

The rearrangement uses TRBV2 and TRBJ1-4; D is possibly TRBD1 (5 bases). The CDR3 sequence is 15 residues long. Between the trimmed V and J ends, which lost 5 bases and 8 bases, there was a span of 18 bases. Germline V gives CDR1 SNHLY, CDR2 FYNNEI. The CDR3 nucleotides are TGTGCCAGCAGTTTCTCTGGAAAGAGACAGGAAAAACTGTTTTTT. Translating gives CASSFSGKRQEKLFF. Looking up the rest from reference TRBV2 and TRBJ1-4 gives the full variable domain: EPEVTQTPSHQVTQMGQEVILRCVPISNHLYFYWYRQILGQKVEFLVSFYNNEISEKSEIFDDQFSVERPDGSNFTLKIRSTKLEDSAMYFCASSFSGKRQEKLFFGSGTQLSVL.

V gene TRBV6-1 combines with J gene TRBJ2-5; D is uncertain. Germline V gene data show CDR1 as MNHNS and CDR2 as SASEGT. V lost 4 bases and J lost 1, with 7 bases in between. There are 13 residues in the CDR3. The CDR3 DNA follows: TGTGCCAGCAGTGGTGGCAGCCAAGAGACCCAGTACTTC. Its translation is CASSGGSQETQYF.

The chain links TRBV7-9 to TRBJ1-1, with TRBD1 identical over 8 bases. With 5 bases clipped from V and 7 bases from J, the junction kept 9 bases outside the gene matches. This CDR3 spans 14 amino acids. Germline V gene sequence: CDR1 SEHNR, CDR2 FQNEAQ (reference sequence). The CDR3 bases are TGTGCCAGCAGCGGAGGACAGGGCTGGAATGAAGCTTTCTTT. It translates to CASSGGQGWNEAFF.

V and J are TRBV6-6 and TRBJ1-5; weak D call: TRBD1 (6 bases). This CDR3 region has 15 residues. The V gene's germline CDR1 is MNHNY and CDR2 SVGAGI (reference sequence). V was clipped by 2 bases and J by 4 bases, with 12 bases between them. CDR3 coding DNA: TGTGCCAGCAGTTACGGACAGCTAAATAATCAGCCCCAGCATTTT. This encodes CASSYGQLNNQPQHF.

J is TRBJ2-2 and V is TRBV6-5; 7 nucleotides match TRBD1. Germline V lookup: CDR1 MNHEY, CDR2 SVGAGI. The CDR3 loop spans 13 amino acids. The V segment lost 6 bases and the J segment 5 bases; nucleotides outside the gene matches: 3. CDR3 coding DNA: TGTGCCAGCAGAGAGACAGGGACCGGGGAGCTGTTTTTT. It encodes CASRETGTGELFF.

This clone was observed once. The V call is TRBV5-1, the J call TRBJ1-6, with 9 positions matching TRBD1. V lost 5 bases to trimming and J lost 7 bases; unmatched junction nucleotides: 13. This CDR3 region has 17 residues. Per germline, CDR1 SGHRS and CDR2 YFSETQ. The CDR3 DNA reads TGCGCCAGCAGTAAAAACCCGGGACAGGGCCTCAATTCACCCCTCCACTTT. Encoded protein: CASSKNPGQGLNSPLHF.

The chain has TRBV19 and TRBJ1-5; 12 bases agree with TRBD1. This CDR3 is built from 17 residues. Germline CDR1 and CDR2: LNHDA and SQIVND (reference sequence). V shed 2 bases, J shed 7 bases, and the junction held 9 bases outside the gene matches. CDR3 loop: CASSIFPGQGARQPQHF. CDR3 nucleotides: TGTGCCAGTAGTATATTTCCGGGACAGGGGGCACGGCAGCCCCAGCATTTT. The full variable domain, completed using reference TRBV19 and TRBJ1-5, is DGGITQSPKYLFRKEGQNVTLSCEQNLNHDAMYWYRQDPGQGLRLIYYSQIVNDFQKGDIAEGYSVSREKKESFPLTVTSAQKNPTAFYLCASSIFPGQGARQPQHFGDGTRLSIL.

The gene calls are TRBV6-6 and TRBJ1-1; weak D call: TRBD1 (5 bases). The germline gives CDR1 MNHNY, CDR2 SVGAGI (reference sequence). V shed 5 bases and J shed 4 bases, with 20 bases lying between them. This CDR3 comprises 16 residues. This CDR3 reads CASSPPGQGKFTEAFF. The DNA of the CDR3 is TGTGCCAGCAGTCCCCCAGGGCAGGGAAAATTCACTGAAGCTTTCTTT.

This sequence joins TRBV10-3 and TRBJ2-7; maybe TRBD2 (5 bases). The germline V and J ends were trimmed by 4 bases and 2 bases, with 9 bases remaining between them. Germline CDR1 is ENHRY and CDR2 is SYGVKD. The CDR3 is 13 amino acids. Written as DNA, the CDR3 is TGTGCCATCAGTGCTACCGGGACCTACGAGCAGTACTTC. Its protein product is CAISATGTYEQYF.

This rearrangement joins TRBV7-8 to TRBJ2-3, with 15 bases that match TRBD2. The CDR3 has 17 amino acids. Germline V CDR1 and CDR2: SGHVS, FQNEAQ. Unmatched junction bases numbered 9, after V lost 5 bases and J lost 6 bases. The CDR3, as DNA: TGTGCCAGCAGCCCCCCGACCGGGACTAGCGGGGGGGATACGCAGTATTTT. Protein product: CASSPPTGTSGGDTQYF.

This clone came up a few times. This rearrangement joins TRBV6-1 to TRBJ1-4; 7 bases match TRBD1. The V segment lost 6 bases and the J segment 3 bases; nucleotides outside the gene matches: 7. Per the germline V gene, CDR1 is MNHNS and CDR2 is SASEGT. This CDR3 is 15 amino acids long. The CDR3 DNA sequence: TGTGCCAGCAGAAAAACAGGGGAGCCTAATGAAAAACTGTTTTTT. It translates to CASRKTGEPNEKLFF.

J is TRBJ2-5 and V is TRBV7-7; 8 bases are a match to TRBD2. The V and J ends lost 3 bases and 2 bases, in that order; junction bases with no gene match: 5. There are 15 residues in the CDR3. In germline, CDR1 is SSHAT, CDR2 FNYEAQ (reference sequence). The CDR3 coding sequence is TGTGCCAGCAGCTTGCTAGCGGGTCGGCAAGAGACCCAGTACTTC. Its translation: CASSLLAGRQETQYF.

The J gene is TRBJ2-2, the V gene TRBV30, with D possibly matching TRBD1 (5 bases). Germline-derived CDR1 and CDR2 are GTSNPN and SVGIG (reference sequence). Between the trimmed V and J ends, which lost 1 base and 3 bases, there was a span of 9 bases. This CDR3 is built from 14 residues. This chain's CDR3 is CAWSETVYTGELFF. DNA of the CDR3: TGTGCCTGGAGTGAGACAGTTTACACCGGGGAGCTGTTTTTT.

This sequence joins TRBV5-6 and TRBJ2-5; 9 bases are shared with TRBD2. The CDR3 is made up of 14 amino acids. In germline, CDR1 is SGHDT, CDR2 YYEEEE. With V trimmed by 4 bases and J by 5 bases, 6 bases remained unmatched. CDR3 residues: CASSKRGAVETQYF. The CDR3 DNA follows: TGTGCCAGCAGCAAGCGGGGGGCAGTGGAGACCCAGTACTTC. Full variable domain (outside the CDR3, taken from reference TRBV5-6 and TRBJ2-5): DAGVTQSPTHLIKTRGQQVTLRCSPKSGHDTVSWYQQALGQGPQFIFQYYEEEERQRGNFPDRFSGHQFPNYSSELNVNALLLGDSALYLCASSKRGAVETQYFGPGTRLLVL.

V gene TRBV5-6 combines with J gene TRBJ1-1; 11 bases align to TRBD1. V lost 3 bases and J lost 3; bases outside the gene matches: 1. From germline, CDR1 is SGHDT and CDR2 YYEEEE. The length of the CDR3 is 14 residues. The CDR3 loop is CASSWGQGDTEAFF. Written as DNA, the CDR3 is TGTGCCAGCAGCTGGGGACAGGGGGACACTGAAGCTTTCTTT. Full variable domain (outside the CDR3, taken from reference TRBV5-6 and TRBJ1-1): DAGVTQSPTHLIKTRGQQVTLRCSPKSGHDTVSWYQQALGQGPQFIFQYYEEEERQRGNFPDRFSGHQFPNYSSELNVNALLLGDSALYLCASSWGQGDTEAFFGQGTRLTVV.